The clone carrying this TCR beta chain was observed once. No antigen is known for it. The data were obtained in a study of cytomegalovirus exposure and HLA in healthy donors. General observations from the study: Analysis was carried out at a later point, and it linked a missense DCLRE1C variant to TCR beta V- and J-gene trimming.

The PCR used 60 Vbeta and 13 Jbeta primers. TCRdb's copy holds only in-frame clones and misses some; the assay was immunoSEQ multiplex PCR. This sample has about 160,000 clones, with about 80% found just once. The V gene's germline CDR1 is KGHSH and CDR2 LQKENI. CDR3 length: 15 amino acids. V was pared by 2 bases and J by 5 bases, with 15 bases between. The sequence was obtained from a girl under 18 in good health and CMV-seropositive. Source material: PBMCs. The chain has TRBV18 and TRBJ1-1, with D possibly TRBD1 on 6 matching bases. The DNA for the CDR3 is TGTGCCAGCTCACCAAGGACTGGGGGCGAGACTGAAGCTTTCTTT. It translates to CASSPRTGGETEAFF.